One and the same sample provided the 21 T cell receptor beta chains below, sequenced in a study of blood T cell repertoires in COVID-19. Only in-frame clones appear in the TCRdb table, and some are missing; sequencing was by immunoSEQ multiplex PCR. The data show 340,000 or so clones, with around four fifths seen just once and roughly 3% held by the top ten. The specimen was peripheral blood. Receptors were obtained from a man aged 25 to 45 with active or convalescent COVID-19.

This chain links TRBV5-4 with TRBJ2-1; 11 positions match TRBD2. J gave up 4 bases and V 3 bases, and 6 bases lay outside the gene matches. The CDR3 has 16 residues. Per germline, CDR1 SGHNT and CDR2 YYREEE (reference sequence). For the CDR3, the DNA is TGTGCCAGCAGCTCCCCCCTAGCGGGAGGATACAATGAGCAGTTCTTC. Translating it yields CASSSPLAGGYNEQFF.

The CDR3 reads CASRTRQGAYNEQFF. DNA of the CDR3: TGTGCCAGCAGGACCCGACAGGGCGCCTACAATGAGCAGTTCTTC. The rearrangement links TRBV6-5 to TRBJ2-1, with 7 bases identical to TRBD1. The germline gives CDR1 MNHEY, CDR2 SVGAGI. This CDR3 is built from 15 residues. The ends lost 6 bases at V and 2 bases at J; junction bases unmatched: 7.

V is TRBV19 and J is TRBJ1-1; D gene uncertain. Germline CDR1 LNHDA, CDR2 SQIVND (reference sequence). The length of the CDR3 is 14 residues. The V end lost 10 bases, the J end lost 0 bases, and 15 bases lay between the germline ends. This CDR3 is CATSFQSMNTEAFF. Here the CDR3 DNA reads TGTGCCACGTCATTCCAAAGCATGAACACTGAAGCTTTCTTT.

This chain links TRBV2 with TRBJ1-5; D may be TRBD1 (5 bases). Germline V gene lookup returns CDR1 SNHLY and CDR2 FYNNEI. Trimming took off 4 bases at V and 2 bases at J, with 9 bases between the two ends. CDR3 length equals 14 residues. The CDR3 DNA reads as TGTGCCAGCAGTGCCAGGGTTGGCAATCAGCCCCAGCATTTT. Its protein is CASSARVGNQPQHF.

V and J are TRBV11-2 and TRBJ2-2; a possible D gene is TRBD2 (6 bases). This CDR3 has 16 amino acids. Per the germline V gene, CDR1 is SGHAT and CDR2 is FQNNGV. V lost 3 bases, J lost 4 bases, and 15 bases lay in between. The CDR3 loop reads CASSFLTGVGTGELFF. CDR3 nucleotide sequence: TGTGCCAGCAGCTTTTTAACGGGAGTAGGCACCGGGGAGCTGTTTTTT.

The chain employs TRBV7-3 and TRBJ2-5; TRBD1 might be the D (5 bases). The CDR3 totals 13 residues. V was clipped by 2 bases and J by 7 bases, with 11 bases between them. Germline CDR1 is SGHTA and CDR2 is FQGTGA. Here the CDR3 reads CASSLGQGATQYF. The CDR3 bases are TGTGCCAGCAGCTTAGGTCAGGGCGCGACCCAGTACTTC.

The chain uses TRBV6-5 and TRBJ2-1, with a weak D call TRBD2 (6 bases). The CDR3 is 14 residues long. V was clipped by 5 bases and J by 4 bases, with 12 bases between them. The germline CDR1 and CDR2 sequences are MNHEY and SVGAGI. The CDR3 region is CASSPVGRYNEQFF. The CDR3 region has the DNA TGTGCCAGCAGTCCGGTAGGGAGGTACAATGAGCAGTTCTTC.

The rearrangement uses TRBV3-1 (or the pseudogene TRBV3-2) and TRBJ2-5; 10 nucleotides agree with TRBD2. Germline V gene sequence: CDR1 LGHDT, CDR2 YNNKEL (reference sequence). V shed 4 bases and J 2 bases; nucleotides not matched to a gene: 13. CDR3 length equals 18 residues. CDR3 loop: CASSPGIALAGAQETQYF. Here the CDR3 DNA reads TGTGCCAGCAGCCCCGGCATAGCGCTAGCGGGGGCACAAGAGACCCAGTACTTC.

This clone was detected many times. J is TRBJ2-7 and V is TRBV30; D gene ambiguous. CDR3 length: 13 amino acids. Germline values: CDR1 GTSNPN, CDR2 SVGIG (reference sequence). Trimming removed 5 bases from V and 7 bases from J, with 18 bases in between. This CDR3 reads CAWSRGETREQYF. The CDR3 nucleotides read TGTGCCTGGTCGCGCGGAGAAACGCGTGAGCAGTACTTC.

CDR3: CASSLGWGGTEAFF. CDR3 bases: TGTGCCAGCAGCTTAGGCTGGGGGGGGACTGAAGCTTTCTTT. The gene calls are TRBV7-9 and TRBJ1-1, with D tentatively TRBD1 (5 bases). Between the trimmed V and J ends, which lost 1 base and 5 bases, there was a span of 11 bases. Looked up from germline, CDR1 is SEHNR and CDR2 is FQNEAQ (reference sequence). The CDR3 consists of 14 residues.

This clone was observed at least ten times. The chain joins TRBV11-2 to TRBJ1-1, with D tentatively TRBD1 (6 bases). CDR1 is SGHAT and CDR2 is FQNNGV in the germline V gene. This CDR3 has 15 residues. Trimming pared 5 bases from V and 2 bases from J, leaving 15 bases between. The CDR3 bases are TGTGCCAGCAGCGCCTTGACAGGTTCCAACACTGAAGCTTTCTTT. It is translated as CASSALTGSNTEAFF.

The genes are TRBV6-5 and TRBJ1-2; D unclear. The V gene's germline CDR1 is MNHEY and CDR2 SVGAGI. Trimming shortened V by 4 bases and J by 2 bases, and 11 bases separated the two germline ends. This CDR3 has 14 amino acids. The DNA of the CDR3 is TGTGCCAGCAGTTGGTCCGAACGGAACTATGGCTACACCTTC. Its translation: CASSWSERNYGYTF.

The chain uses TRBV5-1 and TRBJ1-1; D uncertain. V lost 0 bases to trimming and J lost 8 bases, with 17 bases between them. The germline V gene encodes CDR1 SGHRS and CDR2 YFSETQ. This CDR3 comprises 15 residues. CDR3 DNA: TGCGCCAGCAGCTTGGACGGTCGGTTTTCGAAGGAAGCTTTCTTT. Translated, it gives CASSLDGRFSKEAFF.

This chain connects TRBV3-1 (or the pseudogene TRBV3-2) to TRBJ2-3; D is perhaps TRBD2 (5 bases). Germline CDR1 LGHDT, CDR2 YNNKEL (reference sequence). V was shortened by 6 bases and J by 6 bases, with 19 bases between the two germline ends. The CDR3 spans 15 residues. The CDR3 DNA follows: TGTGCCAGCAGTCCCCAGGACTCACCCGGGGATACGCAGTATTTT. It encodes CASSPQDSPGDTQYF.

This rearrangement joins TRBV4-3 to TRBJ2-1, with 8 bases that match TRBD2. The CDR3 is 14 amino acids. J lost 6 bases, V lost 0 bases, and 1 base had no gene match. Per the germline V gene, CDR1 is LGHNA and CDR2 is YSLEER. The CDR3 DNA reads as TGCGCCAGCAGCCAAGAGGGACTAGGCAATGAGCAGTTCTTC. Its translation: CASSQEGLGNEQFF.

The chain couples TRBV4-2 to TRBJ1-1; TRBD1 aligns across 7 bases. V shed 0 bases and J 5 bases; nucleotides not matched to a gene: 6. The CDR3 is 15 residues long. CDR1 is LGHNA, CDR2 YNFKEQ, per germline. CDR3 in DNA: TGTGCCAGCAGCCAAGATCAGGGGGGTGGGACTGAAGCTTTCTTT. Its translation: CASSQDQGGGTEAFF.

V gene TRBV7-3 combines with J gene TRBJ2-1; D is perhaps TRBD2 (6 bases). Per the germline V gene, CDR1 is SGHTA and CDR2 is FQGTGA. The CDR3 is made up of 16 amino acids. Between the trimmed V and J ends, which lost 3 bases and 5 bases, there was a span of 17 bases. CDR3 amino acids: CASSFPRGPGDNEQFF. The CDR3 DNA reads as TGTGCCAGCAGCTTCCCTCGAGGGCCGGGAGACAATGAGCAGTTCTTC.

V gene TRBV25-1 combines with J gene TRBJ1-2, with 7 bases identical to TRBD1. The CDR3 totals 16 residues. The V and J ends lost 2 bases and 2 bases, in that order; junction bases with no gene match: 8. Germline CDR1 reads MGHDK; CDR2 reads SYGVNS. The CDR3 DNA is TGTGCCAGCAGTGAAGCTGACAGGGAACTAAACTATGGCTACACCTTC. Amino acid sequence: CASSEADRELNYGYTF.

The chain couples TRBV24-1 to TRBJ1-5, with D perhaps matching TRBD1 (6 bases). The CDR3 totals 17 residues. In germline, CDR1 is KGHDR, CDR2 SFDVKD. Trimming removed 2 bases at V and 1 base at J, with 14 bases between. CDR3 sequence reads: CATSDSQGNLSNQPQHF. The CDR3 nucleotides read TGTGCCACCAGTGATTCACAGGGAAATCTAAGCAATCAGCCCCAGCATTTT.

The chain uses TRBV28 and TRBJ2-1; 10 nucleotides line up with TRBD1. With V trimmed by 7 bases and J by 7 bases, 7 bases remained unmatched. Germline V gene lookup returns CDR1 MDHEN and CDR2 SYDVKM. The CDR3 is made up of 14 amino acids. DNA of the CDR3: TGTGCCAGCACCCTAGGGACAGGGGTGAATGAGCAGTTCTTC. Translating it yields CASTLGTGVNEQFF.

The gene calls are TRBV3-1 (or the pseudogene TRBV3-2) and TRBJ2-1; TRBD2 agrees at 8 bases. Germline V lookup: CDR1 LGHDT, CDR2 YNNKEL (reference sequence). The CDR3 runs 15 residues. Trimming took 1 base from V and 5 from J; bases not matched to a gene: 4. CDR3 region: CASSQGTGGDNEQFF. The CDR3, as DNA: TGTGCCAGCAGCCAAGGTACCGGGGGGGACAATGAGCAGTTCTTC.